This T cell receptor (beta chain) is drawn from a study of blood T cell repertoires in COVID-19. Study overall: Nucleic acid was either cDNA or gDNA, and it came from T cells, B-cell-depleted T cells, or PBMCs.

This clone occurred once. V lost 5 bases and J 4 bases, leaving 11 bases between the germline ends. In germline, CDR1 is SGHTA, CDR2 FQGNSA. This CDR3 has 13 residues. Per the original data handling: Reference gene primer amplification yielded estimated nucleated cell counts. Sequenced by immunoSEQ multiplex PCR; TCRdb stores in-frame clones only, minus some. Clone size and the V and J calls come from that table; the DNA yielded D and trimming. The table records 100,000 to 150,000 clones, about nine tenths of them present only once. The sample was peripheral blood. This receptor was identified in a man aged 45 to 65 with active COVID-19. The V call is TRBV7-2, the J call TRBJ1-1; D remains ambiguous. This chain's CDR3 is CASSTQWSTEAFF. The CDR3 DNA reads as TGTGCCAGCAGCACTCAATGGTCCACTGAAGCTTTCTTT.